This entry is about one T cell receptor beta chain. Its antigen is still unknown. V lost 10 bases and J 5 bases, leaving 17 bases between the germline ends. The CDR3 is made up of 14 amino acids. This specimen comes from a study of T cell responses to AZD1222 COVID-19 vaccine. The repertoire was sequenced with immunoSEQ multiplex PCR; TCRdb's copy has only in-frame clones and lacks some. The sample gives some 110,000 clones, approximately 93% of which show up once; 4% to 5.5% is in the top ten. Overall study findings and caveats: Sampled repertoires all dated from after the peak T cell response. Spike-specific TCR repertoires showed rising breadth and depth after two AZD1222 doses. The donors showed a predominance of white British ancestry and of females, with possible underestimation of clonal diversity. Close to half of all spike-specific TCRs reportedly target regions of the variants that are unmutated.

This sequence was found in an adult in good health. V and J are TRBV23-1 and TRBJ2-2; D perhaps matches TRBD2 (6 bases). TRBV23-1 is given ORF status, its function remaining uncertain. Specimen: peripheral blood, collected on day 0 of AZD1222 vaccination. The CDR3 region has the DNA TGCGCCACCCCAACGGGGACTCTTACCGGGGAGCTGTTTTTT. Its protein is CATPTGTLTGELFF.